What follows are 20 T cell receptor beta chains derived from one specimen sequenced in a study of shared clonotypes between healthy human individuals. Clones were read by immunoSEQ multiplex PCR, and TCRdb kept only the in-frame ones, dropping some. The table shows approximately 2.5 million clones, with around nine tenths occurring only once. Sequenced input: naive CD4+ T cells sorted from blood. Documented subset: CD45RA+ positively selected. All receptors come from a man younger than 30 in good health.

This clone was seen a handful of times. The genes are TRBV6-5 and TRBJ1-2; no firm D call. V was pared by 0 bases and J by 14 bases, with 16 bases between. Germline V lookup: CDR1 MNHEY, CDR2 SVGAGI. This CDR3 has 13 residues. CDR3 amino acids: CASSYSIGVRGTF. The CDR3, as DNA: TGTGCCAGCAGTTACTCGATCGGGGTGCGAGGAACCTTC.

Comment on this clone: The identical CDR3 is also encoded by other nucleotide sequences in the sample. The V and J genes are TRBV2 and TRBJ2-5, with a possible D match to TRBD1 (5 bases). CDR1 and CDR2 (germline): SNHLY, FYNNEI. Trimming removed 4 bases at V and 3 bases at J, with 9 bases between. The CDR3 spans 13 residues. DNA of the CDR3: TGTGCCAGCAGTGGGCCAGGGAAAGAGACCCAGTACTTC. The encoded protein is CASSGPGKETQYF.

This rearrangement joins TRBV5-4 to TRBJ2-1; possibly TRBD2 for D (5 bases). In germline, CDR1 is SGHNT, CDR2 YYREEE (reference sequence). V shed 4 bases and J shed 7 bases, with 18 bases lying between them. The CDR3 runs 15 residues. CDR3 protein: CASSLSLGSGNEQFF. CDR3 sequence (DNA): TGTGCCAGCAGCCTTTCTCTGGGATCGGGGAATGAGCAGTTCTTC.

The rearrangement uses TRBV4-1 and TRBJ2-6; D is ambiguous. The CDR3 runs 16 residues. Germline CDR1 is MGHRA and CDR2 is YSYEKL. The V gene lost 5 bases and the J gene lost 0 bases, with 11 bases spanning the gap. Here the CDR3 reads CASSDFTNSGANVLTF. The CDR3 DNA sequence: TGCGCCAGCAGCGACTTTACGAACTCTGGGGCCAACGTCCTGACTTTC.

The chain carries TRBV25-1 and TRBJ2-1; TRBD2 agrees at 7 bases. V dropped 3 bases and J dropped 9; count of bases not matched to a gene: 5. This CDR3 has 13 residues. In germline, CDR1 is MGHDK, CDR2 SYGVNS. The DNA of the CDR3 is TGTGCCAGCAGTGAGGCTAGCGGCTCTGAGCAGTTCTTC. This translates into CASSEASGSEQFF.

This chain links TRBV2 with TRBJ1-2, with 7 bases fitting TRBD1. The CDR3 consists of 13 residues. J lost 4 bases, V lost 5 bases, and 4 bases had no gene match. In germline, CDR1 is SNHLY, CDR2 FYNNEI. Here the CDR3 DNA reads TGTGCCAGCAGTATGGGACAGATCTATGGCTACACCTTC. This translates into CASSMGQIYGYTF. Complete variable domain (other parts from reference TRBV2 and TRBJ1-2): EPEVTQTPSHQVTQMGQEVILRCVPISNHLYFYWYRQILGQKVEFLVSFYNNEISEKSEIFDDQFSVERPDGSNFTLKIRSTKLEDSAMYFCASSMGQIYGYTFGSGTRLTVV.

The chain uses TRBV5-1 and TRBJ1-1; 8 bases line up with TRBD1. The CDR3 loop spans 15 amino acids. J was trimmed by 1 base and V by 2 bases; bases with no gene match: 4. Germline V gene lookup returns CDR1 SGHRS and CDR2 YFSETQ. The CDR3 sequence is CASSLLQGGNTEAFF. DNA of the CDR3: TGCGCCAGCAGCTTATTACAGGGGGGGAACACTGAAGCTTTCTTT.

The CDR3 DNA sequence: TGTGCCAGCAGCCCCGGGAGAGCCTCCTATGGCTACACCTTC. Protein sequence: CASSPGRASYGYTF. V gene TRBV6-5 combines with J gene TRBJ1-2, with D unresolved. Trimming cost V 6 bases and J 4 bases, with 15 bases left between them. In germline, CDR1 is MNHEY, CDR2 SVGAGI. The CDR3 covers 14 residues.

This chain joins TRBV30 and TRBJ1-1; maybe TRBD1 (6 bases). Germline assignment: CDR1 GTSNPN and CDR2 SVGIG (reference sequence). CDR3 length equals 13 residues. V lost 4 bases and J lost 7, with 16 bases in between. The CDR3 loop is CAWIKGGKDEAFF. The CDR3 coding sequence is TGTGCCTGGATTAAGGGGGGGAAGGATGAAGCTTTCTTT.

The chain joins TRBV9 to TRBJ2-1; 8 bases map to TRBD2. With 5 bases clipped from V and 6 bases from J, the junction kept 10 bases outside the gene matches. The germline gives CDR1 SGDLS, CDR2 YYNGEE. This CDR3 has 15 residues. The CDR3 sequence is CASSYSGNTGNEQFF. CDR3 nucleotide sequence: TGTGCCAGCAGTTATAGCGGGAACACCGGCAATGAGCAGTTCTTC.

Comments on this clone: Within the sample, other DNA sequences also encode this same CDR3. The chain has TRBV29-1 and TRBJ1-3, with 8 bases that match TRBD1. This CDR3 comprises 13 residues. The ends lost 6 bases at V and 2 bases at J; junction bases unmatched: 3. Germline CDR1 and CDR2: SQVTM and ANQGSEA. The CDR3 region has the DNA TGCAGCGTGTCAGGGGGCCCTGGAAACACCATATATTTT. Translation gives CSVSGGPGNTIYF.

The chain carries TRBV11-2 and TRBJ2-7, with a weak D call TRBD1 (6 bases). V gave up 5 bases and J gave up 6 bases, with 17 bases separating them. The germline CDR1 and CDR2 sequences are SGHAT and FQNNGV. The CDR3 runs 14 residues. CDR3 in DNA: TGTGCCAGCAGCCCCCCCCCGGACAGTTCCGAGCAGTACTTC. It codes for CASSPPPDSSEQYF.

The V call is TRBV5-1, the J call TRBJ1-1, with D perhaps TRBD1 (5 bases). Trimming removed 0 bases at V and 3 bases at J, with 12 bases between. The CDR3 consists of 15 residues. Germline CDR1 is SGHRS and CDR2 is YFSETQ. This CDR3 is CASSLGRGKDTEAFF. CDR3 in DNA: TGCGCCAGCAGCTTGGGGAGGGGTAAGGACACTGAAGCTTTCTTT.

Written as DNA, the CDR3 is TGTGCCAGCAGTTCACTCCAGCAAGGTGAAGCTTTCTTT. This translates into CASSSLQQGEAFF. This chain joins TRBV6-6 and TRBJ1-1; D is undetermined. Trimming took 4 bases from V and 7 from J, leaving 13 bases between them. Per the germline V gene, CDR1 is MNHNY and CDR2 is SVGAGI (reference sequence). The CDR3 extends over 13 amino acids.

This clone appeared once. This rearrangement joins TRBV19 to TRBJ2-7, with D maybe TRBD1 (6 bases). There are 14 residues in the CDR3. Germline CDR1 and CDR2: LNHDA and SQIVND (reference sequence). Trimming stripped 6 bases from V and 4 bases from J, with 16 bases between. The CDR3 spells CASRRKDSGYEQYF. For the CDR3, the DNA is TGTGCCAGTAGAAGAAAGGACAGTGGGTACGAGCAGTACTTC.

In its sample, this clone was seen a few times. V is TRBV19 and J is TRBJ1-1; D is unclear. Germline lookup yields CDR1 LNHDA and CDR2 SQIVND (reference sequence). The CDR3 is 13 residues long. Trimming shortened V by 5 bases and J by 1 base, and 8 bases separated the two germline ends. CDR3: CASSGWGNTEAFF. The CDR3 nucleotides are TGTGCCAGTAGTGGATGGGGGAACACTGAAGCTTTCTTT. The variable domain in full, completed from reference TRBV19 and TRBJ1-1, reads DGGITQSPKYLFRKEGQNVTLSCEQNLNHDAMYWYRQDPGQGLRLIYYSQIVNDFQKGDIAEGYSVSREKKESFPLTVTSAQKNPTAFYLCASSGWGNTEAFFGQGTRLTVV.

This rearrangement joins TRBV5-1 to TRBJ1-1, with 12 bases aligning to TRBD1. CDR3 length: 18 amino acids. With V trimmed by 3 bases and J by 3 bases, 12 bases remained unmatched. The germline CDR1 and CDR2 sequences are SGHRS and YFSETQ. The CDR3 nucleotides are TGCGCCAGCAGCTCAACCGGGACAGGGGGCCAGTTGTACACTGAAGCTTTCTTT. As protein: CASSSTGTGGQLYTEAFF. The whole variable domain, filled in from reference TRBV5-1 and TRBJ1-1, reads KAGVTQTPRYLIKTRGQQVTLSCSPISGHRSVSWYQQTPGQGLQFLFEYFSETQRNKGNFPGRFSGRQFSNSRSEMNVSTLELGDSALYLCASSSTGTGGQLYTEAFFGQGTRLTVV.

This rearrangement joins TRBV30 to TRBJ1-4; weak D call: TRBD1 (6 bases). There are 17 residues in the CDR3. V gave up 2 bases and J gave up 1 base, with 17 bases separating them. Germline loops: CDR1 GTSNPN, CDR2 SVGIG (reference sequence). In nucleotides, the CDR3 is TGTGCCTGGAGTCTGGGCCTAGGAGGGGGAACTAATGAAAAACTGTTTTTT. Protein sequence: CAWSLGLGGGTNEKLFF.

This clone showed up just a few times. CDR3 in amino acids: CASSDTGKETQYF. The CDR3 DNA is TGTGCCAGTAGTGATACAGGGAAGGAGACCCAGTACTTC. V usage is TRBV19 and J usage is TRBJ2-5, with a weak D call TRBD1 (6 bases). There are 13 residues in the CDR3. Germline CDR1 is LNHDA and CDR2 is SQIVND (reference sequence). V was trimmed by 5 bases and J by 5 bases, leaving 12 bases between them.

This chain links TRBV5-6 with TRBJ2-7; 11 bases are shared with TRBD2. The CDR3 is made up of 17 amino acids. V was pared by 5 bases and J by 3 bases, with 13 bases of the junction left unmatched. The V gene's germline CDR1 is SGHDT and CDR2 YYEEEE. The CDR3 coding sequence is TGTGCCAGCAGATGGAGGGTCCCAACTAGCGGGAGCTACGAGCAGTACTTC. Translating it yields CASRWRVPTSGSYEQYF.